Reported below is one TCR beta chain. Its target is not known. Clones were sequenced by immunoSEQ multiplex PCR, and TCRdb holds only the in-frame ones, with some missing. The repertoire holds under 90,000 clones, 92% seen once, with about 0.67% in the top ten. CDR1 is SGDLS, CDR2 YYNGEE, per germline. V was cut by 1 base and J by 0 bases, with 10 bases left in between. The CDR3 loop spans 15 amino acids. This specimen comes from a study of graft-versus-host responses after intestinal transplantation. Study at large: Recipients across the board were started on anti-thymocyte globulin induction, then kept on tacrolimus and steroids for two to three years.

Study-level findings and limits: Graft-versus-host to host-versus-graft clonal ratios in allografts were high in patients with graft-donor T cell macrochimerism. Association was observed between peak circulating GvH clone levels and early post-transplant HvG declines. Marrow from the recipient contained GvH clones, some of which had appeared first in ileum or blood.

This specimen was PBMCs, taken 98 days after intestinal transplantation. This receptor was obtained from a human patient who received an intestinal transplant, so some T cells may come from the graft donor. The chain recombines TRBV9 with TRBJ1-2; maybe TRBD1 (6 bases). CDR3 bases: TGTGCCAGCAGCGTATTGACAGGAGCTAACTATGGCTACACCTTC. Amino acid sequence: CASSVLTGANYGYTF.